One T cell receptor beta chain is described in this entry. The data were taken from a study of blood T cell repertoires in COVID-19. Study overall: Nucleic acid was either cDNA or gDNA, and it came from T cells, B-cell-depleted T cells, or PBMCs.

Cohort allocation depended upon clinical history that participants reported. Authors' processing steps: Quantification of nucleated cells was approximated via reference gene primer amplification. Clones were read by immunoSEQ multiplex PCR, and TCRdb kept only the in-frame ones, dropping some. That table supplies the V and J calls and clone size; D and trimming were determined from the DNA. This sample carries under 200,000 clones, approximately 80% of them seen once, and the ten largest clones take over 10%. V shed 5 bases and J shed 2 bases, with 9 bases lying between them. CDR1 and CDR2 (germline): SGHAT, FQNNGV. The CDR3 totals 13 residues.

The sequence was collected from a woman aged 60-75 years who had recovered from COVID-19. The rearrangement uses TRBV11-2 and TRBJ2-5; maybe TRBD1 (6 bases). Input material: PBMCs or T cells enriched from blood (not recorded which). CDR3 protein: CASSHGQQETQYF. The CDR3 region has the DNA TGTGCCAGCAGCCATGGACAGCAAGAGACCCAGTACTTC.